This record concerns one TCR beta chain sequence. Its antigen remains unidentified. The sample is drawn from a study of T cell clonotyping in hematopoietic cell transplantation. The protocol was immunoSEQ multiplex PCR, while the TCRdb copy is restricted to in-frame clones and leaves out a portion. The sample consists of about 43,000 clones, roughly 96% of them appearing once. Study-wide findings and caveats: Higher Inverse Simpson Index values in graft donor and pretransplant recipient predicted broader posttransplant TCR diversity. At the given depth, recipient repertoires were over 97% de novo clonotypes. CD4 and CD8 repertoire contributions could not be separated without sorting. Recipient TCR diversity dropped after transplant; expanded clonotypes rose from day 30 to 180.

V lost 0 bases to trimming and J lost 0 bases, with 13 bases between them. The germline V gene has CDR1 SGHRS and CDR2 YFSETQ. The CDR3 spans 16 residues. The material sequenced was peripheral blood mononuclear cells. The V gene is TRBV5-1, the J gene TRBJ2-7; D ambiguous. The sequence was obtained from a man between 25 and 39 years old in good health. Some clones in this sample may be carry-over from other donors' samples. The CDR3 coding sequence is TGCGCCAGCAGCTTGGCCGGTACGGGTCGCTCCTACGAGCAGTACTTC. It yields the protein CASSLAGTGRSYEQYF. Complete variable domain (other parts from reference TRBV5-1 and TRBJ2-7): KAGVTQTPRYLIKTRGQQVTLSCSPISGHRSVSWYQQTPGQGLQFLFEYFSETQRNKGNFPGRFSGRQFSNSRSEMNVSTLELGDSALYLCASSLAGTGRSYEQYFGPGTRLTVT.